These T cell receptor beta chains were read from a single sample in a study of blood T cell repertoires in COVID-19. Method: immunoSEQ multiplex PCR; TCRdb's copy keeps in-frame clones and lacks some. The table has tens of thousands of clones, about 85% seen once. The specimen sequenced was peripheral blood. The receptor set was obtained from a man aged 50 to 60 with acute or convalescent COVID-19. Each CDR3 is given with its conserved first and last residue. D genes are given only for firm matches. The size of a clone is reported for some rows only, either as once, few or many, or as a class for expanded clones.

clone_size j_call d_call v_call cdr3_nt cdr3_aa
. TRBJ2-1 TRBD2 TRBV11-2 TGTGCCAGCAGCTTTGGACTAGCGGGAGCCTACAATGAGCAGTTCTTC CASSFGLAGAYNEQFF
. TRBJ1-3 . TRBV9 TGTGCCAGCAGCGGCGTTTACGACAGTAAAACTGGAAACACCATATATTTT CASSGVYDSKTGNTIYF
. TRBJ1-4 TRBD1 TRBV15 TGTGCCACCAGCCGCGGGACAGCAACTAATGAAAAACTGTTTTTT CATSRGTATNEKLFF
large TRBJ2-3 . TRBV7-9 TGTGCCAGCAGCGGCAGCAACACTATAACAGATACGCAGTATTTT CASSGSNTITDTQYF
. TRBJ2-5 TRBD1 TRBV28 TGTGCCAGCAGCCTTCAGGGGGAAGAGACCCAGTACTTC CASSLQGEETQYF
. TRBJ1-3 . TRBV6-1 TGTGCCAGCAGTGATATGAGGGCGCCTACCGGAAACACCATATATTTT CASSDMRAPTGNTIYF
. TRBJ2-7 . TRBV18 TGTGCCAGCTCACAGGGGGAGAGGGCCTACGAGCAGTACTTC CASSQGERAYEQYF
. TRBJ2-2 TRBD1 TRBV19 TGTGCCAGTAGTATAGAAACACACTCCGGGACAGATTTTACCGGGGAGCTGTTTTTT CASSIETHSGTDFTGELFF
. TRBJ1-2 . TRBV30 TGTGCCTGGCAAGGGACTGGTTCTGGCTACACCTTC CAWQGTGSGYTF
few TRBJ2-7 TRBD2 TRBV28 TGTGCCAGCAGTCCGGCTAGCGGGAGTGCCTACGAGCAGTACTTC CASSPASGSAYEQYF
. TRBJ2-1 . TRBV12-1 TGTGCCAGCAGCTTCGTCCCTTGGGTTGCAGGGGAAGGCTTCATGAATGAGCAGTTCTTC CASSFVPWVAGEGFMNEQFF
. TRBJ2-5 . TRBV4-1 TGCGCCAGCAGCCAAGGGGTTCAGGGGCGAGGAGAGACCCAGTACTTC CASSQGVQGRGETQYF